The source of this T cell receptor (beta chain) is a study of naive and memory T cell subsets. Study-wide points: Possibly reflecting memory cells re-expressing CD45RA, a few larger clonotypes occurred in naive repertoires, especially CD8. Gini index rose across naive, CM, EM and EMRA in CD4 and CD8. Naive and memory subsets had different power law exponents for TCR abundance. A clonotype means one alpha or beta sequence, not an alpha/beta pair.

Germline-derived CDR1 and CDR2 are DFQATT and SNEGSKA (reference sequence). V gave up 5 bases and J gave up 2 bases, with 26 bases separating them. The CDR3 totals 18 residues. A few counts support this clonotype. Its antigen is still unknown. CD4 T cells were positively selected, then CD8 T cells from the CD4-negative fraction. Both TRBC1 and TRBC2 were covered by a beta constant-region primer of two equimolar oligonucleotides. Four rounds of PCR amplified the ligated cDNA using nested alpha and beta constant-region primers plus SP2. One entry per CDR3 protein results from TCRdb running MiXCR on the UMI-ligation and nested PCR reads. This table holds about 140,000 distinct CDR3 sequences, about 20% found once.

The sample consisted of naive CD8+ T cells from blood. The TCR sequence derives from a human donor in good health. This rearrangement joins TRBV20-1 to TRBJ2-3; maybe TRBD2 (7 bases). In DNA, the CDR3 is TGCAGTGCTGTTAGAGACAGGACTAGATTGTGGGACACAGATACGCAGTATTTT. Translated, it gives CSAVRDRTRLWDTDTQYF.